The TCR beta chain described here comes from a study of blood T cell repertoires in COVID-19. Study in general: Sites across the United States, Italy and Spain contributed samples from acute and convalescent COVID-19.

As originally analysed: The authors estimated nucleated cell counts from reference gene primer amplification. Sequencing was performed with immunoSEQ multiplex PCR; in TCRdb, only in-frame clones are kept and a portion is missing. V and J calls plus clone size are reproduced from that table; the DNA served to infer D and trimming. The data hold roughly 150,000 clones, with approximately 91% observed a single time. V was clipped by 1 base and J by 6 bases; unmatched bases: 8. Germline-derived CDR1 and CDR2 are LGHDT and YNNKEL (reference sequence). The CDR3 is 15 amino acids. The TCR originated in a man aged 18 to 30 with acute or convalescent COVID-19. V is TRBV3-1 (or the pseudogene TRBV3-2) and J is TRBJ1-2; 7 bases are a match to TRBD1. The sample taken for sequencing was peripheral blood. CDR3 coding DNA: TGTGCCAGCAGCCAAGCCTGGACAGGAGGAGATGGCTACACCTTC. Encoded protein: CASSQAWTGGDGYTF.